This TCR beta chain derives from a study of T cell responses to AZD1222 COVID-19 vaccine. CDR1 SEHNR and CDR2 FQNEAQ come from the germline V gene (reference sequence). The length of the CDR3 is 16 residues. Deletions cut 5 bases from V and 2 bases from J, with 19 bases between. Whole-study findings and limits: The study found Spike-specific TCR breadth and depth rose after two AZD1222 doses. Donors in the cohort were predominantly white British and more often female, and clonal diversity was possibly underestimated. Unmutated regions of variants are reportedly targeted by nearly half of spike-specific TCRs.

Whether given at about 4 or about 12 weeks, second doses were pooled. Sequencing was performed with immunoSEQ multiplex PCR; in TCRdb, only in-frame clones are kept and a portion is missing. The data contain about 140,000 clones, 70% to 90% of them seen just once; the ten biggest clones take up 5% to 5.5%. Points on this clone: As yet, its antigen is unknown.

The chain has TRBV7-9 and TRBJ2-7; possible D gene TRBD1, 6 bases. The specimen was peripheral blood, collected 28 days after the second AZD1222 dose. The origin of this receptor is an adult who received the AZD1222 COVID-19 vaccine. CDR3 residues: CASSLPFGDTTYEQYF. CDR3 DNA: TGTGCCAGCAGCCTCCCTTTTGGGGACACCACCTACGAGCAGTACTTC.